This T cell receptor beta chain was captured by sequencing in a study of blood T cell repertoires in COVID-19. Clones were read by immunoSEQ multiplex PCR, and TCRdb kept only the in-frame ones, dropping some. The table lists some 48,000 clones, about nine tenths of them singletons. The germline CDR1 and CDR2 sequences are MNHEY and SVGEGT. The V segment lost 5 bases and the J segment 9 bases; nucleotides outside the gene matches: 9. The CDR3 runs 13 residues. The chain couples TRBV6-2 or TRBV6-3 to TRBJ2-7, with 8 bases lining up with TRBD1. The source is a man between 65 and 85 years old with acute or convalescent COVID-19. Material for sequencing was peripheral blood. The CDR3 region has the DNA TGTGCCAGCAGTCTAGGACAGGGCGTTGGGCAGTACTTC. This gives the protein CASSLGQGVGQYF.